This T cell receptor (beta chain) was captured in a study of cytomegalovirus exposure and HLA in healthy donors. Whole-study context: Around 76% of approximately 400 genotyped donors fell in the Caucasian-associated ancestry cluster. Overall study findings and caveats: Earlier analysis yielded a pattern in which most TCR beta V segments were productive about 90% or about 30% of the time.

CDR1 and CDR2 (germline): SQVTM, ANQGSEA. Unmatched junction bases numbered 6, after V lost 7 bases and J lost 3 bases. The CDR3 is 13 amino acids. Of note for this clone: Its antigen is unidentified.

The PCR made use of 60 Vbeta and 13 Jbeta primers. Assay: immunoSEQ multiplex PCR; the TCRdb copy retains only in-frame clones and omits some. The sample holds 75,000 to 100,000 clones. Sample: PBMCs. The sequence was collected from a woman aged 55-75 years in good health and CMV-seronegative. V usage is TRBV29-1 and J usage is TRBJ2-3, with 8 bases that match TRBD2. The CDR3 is CSAPGGGTDTQYF. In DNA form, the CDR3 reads TGCAGCGCCCCCGGGGGGGGGACAGATACGCAGTATTTT.